This T cell receptor (beta chain) was recovered during a study of blood T cell repertoires in COVID-19. Turning to the study itself: PBMCs, B-cell-depleted T cells, or T cells provided the cDNA or gDNA that made up the material.

Sequenced by immunoSEQ multiplex PCR; TCRdb stores in-frame clones only, minus some. The sample gives 250,000 to 350,000 clones, 86% of which show up once; under 3.5% is in the top ten. This CDR3 is 15 amino acids long. Between the trimmed V and J ends, which lost 2 bases and 8 bases, there was a span of 13 bases. The germline gives CDR1 SNHLY, CDR2 FYNNEI. In its sample, this clone was seen a few times. This sequence joins TRBV2 and TRBJ1-6, with a weak D call TRBD1 (6 bases). The clonotype comes from a woman aged 30 to 39 with active or convalescent COVID-19. The sequenced material came from peripheral blood. The CDR3 loop reads CASSETGQIYSPLHF. For the CDR3, the DNA is TGTGCCAGCAGTGAAACAGGACAGATATATTCACCCCTCCACTTT.